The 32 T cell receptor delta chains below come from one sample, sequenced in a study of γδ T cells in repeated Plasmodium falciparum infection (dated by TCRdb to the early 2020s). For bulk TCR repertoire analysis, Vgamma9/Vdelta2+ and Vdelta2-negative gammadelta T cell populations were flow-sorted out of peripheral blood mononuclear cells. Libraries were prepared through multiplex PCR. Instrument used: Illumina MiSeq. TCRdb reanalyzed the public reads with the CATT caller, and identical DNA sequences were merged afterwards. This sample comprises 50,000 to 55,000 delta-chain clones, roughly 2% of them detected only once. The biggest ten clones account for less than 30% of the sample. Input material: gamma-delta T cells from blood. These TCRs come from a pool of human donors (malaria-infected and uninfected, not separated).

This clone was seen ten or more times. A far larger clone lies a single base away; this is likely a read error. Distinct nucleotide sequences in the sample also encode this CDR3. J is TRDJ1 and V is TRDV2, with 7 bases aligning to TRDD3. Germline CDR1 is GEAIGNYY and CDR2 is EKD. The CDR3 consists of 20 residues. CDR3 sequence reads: CACEPMGIERVPRVADKLIF. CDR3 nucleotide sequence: TGTGCCTGTGAACCTATGGGGATAGAAAGGGTTCCAAGGGTGGCCGATAAGCTCATCTTT.

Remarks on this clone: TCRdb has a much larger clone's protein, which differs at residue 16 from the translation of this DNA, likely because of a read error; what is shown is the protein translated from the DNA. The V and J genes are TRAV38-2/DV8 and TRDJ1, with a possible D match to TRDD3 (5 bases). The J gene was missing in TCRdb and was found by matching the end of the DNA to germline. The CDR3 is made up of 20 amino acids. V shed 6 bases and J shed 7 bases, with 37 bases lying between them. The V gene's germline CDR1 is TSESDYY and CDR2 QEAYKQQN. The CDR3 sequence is CAYIGSGSTPGRWWGFKLIF. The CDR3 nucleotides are TGTGCTTATATAGGTAGCGGGAGTACTCCCGGCCGGTGGTGGGGCTTTAAACTCATCTTT.

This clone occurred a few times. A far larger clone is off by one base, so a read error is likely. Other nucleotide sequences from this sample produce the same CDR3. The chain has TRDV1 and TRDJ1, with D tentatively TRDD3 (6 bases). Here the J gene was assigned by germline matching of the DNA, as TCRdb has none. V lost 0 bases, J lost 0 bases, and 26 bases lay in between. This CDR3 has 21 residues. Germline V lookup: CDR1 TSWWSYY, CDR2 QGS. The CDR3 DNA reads TGTGCTCTTGGGGAACTACCCCCTCAGCTGGGGCAAAAGGGCTACACCGATAAACTCATCTTT. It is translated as CALGELPPQLGQKGYTDKLIF.

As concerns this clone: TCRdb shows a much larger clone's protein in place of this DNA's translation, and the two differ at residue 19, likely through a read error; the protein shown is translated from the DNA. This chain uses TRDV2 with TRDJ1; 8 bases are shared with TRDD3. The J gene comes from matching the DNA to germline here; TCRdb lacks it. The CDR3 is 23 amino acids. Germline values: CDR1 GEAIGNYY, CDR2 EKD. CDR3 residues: CACDTLPTPGGRGRPTNTNKLIF. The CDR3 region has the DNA TGTGCCTGTGACACCCTCCCGACTCCTGGGGGACGCGGCCGGCCGACCAACACCAATAAACTCATCTTT.

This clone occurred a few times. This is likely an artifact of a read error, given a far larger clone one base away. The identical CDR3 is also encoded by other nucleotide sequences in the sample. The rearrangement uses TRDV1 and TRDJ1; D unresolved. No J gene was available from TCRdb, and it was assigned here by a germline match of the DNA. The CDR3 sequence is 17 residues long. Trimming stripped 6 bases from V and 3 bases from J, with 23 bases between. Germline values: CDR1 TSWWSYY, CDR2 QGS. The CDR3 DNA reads TGTGCTCTTGGAACAGAGGGCTCCCTGAGATTCGCCGATAAACTCATCTTT. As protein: CALGTEGSLRFADKLIF.

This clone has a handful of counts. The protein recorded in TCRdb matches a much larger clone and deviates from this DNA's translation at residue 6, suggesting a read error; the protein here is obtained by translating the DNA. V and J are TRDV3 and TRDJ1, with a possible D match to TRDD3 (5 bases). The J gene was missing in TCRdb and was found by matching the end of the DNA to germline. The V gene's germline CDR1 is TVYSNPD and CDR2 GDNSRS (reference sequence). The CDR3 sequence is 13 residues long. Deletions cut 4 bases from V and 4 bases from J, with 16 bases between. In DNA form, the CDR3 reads TGTGCCTCCGGGGACATCCGGGTCGATAAACTCATCTTT. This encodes CASGDIRVDKLIF.

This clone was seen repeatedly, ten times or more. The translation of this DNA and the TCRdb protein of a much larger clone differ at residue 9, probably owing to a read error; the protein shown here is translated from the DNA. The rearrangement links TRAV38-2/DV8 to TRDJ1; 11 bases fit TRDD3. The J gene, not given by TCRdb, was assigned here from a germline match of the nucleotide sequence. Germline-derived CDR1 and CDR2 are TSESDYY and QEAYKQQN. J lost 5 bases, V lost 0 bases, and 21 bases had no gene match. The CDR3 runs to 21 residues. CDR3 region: CAYRSALLPFALGDTQDKLIF. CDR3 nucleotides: TGTGCTTATAGGAGCGCTCTCTTACCTTTCGCTCTGGGGGATACACAGGATAAACTCATCTTT.

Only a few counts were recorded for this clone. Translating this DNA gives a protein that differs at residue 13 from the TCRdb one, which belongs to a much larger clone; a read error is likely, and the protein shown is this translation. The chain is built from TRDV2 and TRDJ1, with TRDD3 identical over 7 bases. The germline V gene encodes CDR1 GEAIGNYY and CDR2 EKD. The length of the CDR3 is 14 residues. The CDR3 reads CACDSLGATDKLTF. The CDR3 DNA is TGTGCCTGTGACTCCCTGGGGGCCACCGATAAACTCACCTTT.

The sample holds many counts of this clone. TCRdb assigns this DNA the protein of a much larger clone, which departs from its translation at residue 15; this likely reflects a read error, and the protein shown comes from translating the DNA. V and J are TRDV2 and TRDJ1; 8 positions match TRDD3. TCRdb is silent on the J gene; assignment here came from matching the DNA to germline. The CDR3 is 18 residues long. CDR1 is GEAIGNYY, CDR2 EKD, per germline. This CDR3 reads CACDTVLGALRSTDRLIF. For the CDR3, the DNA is TGTGCCTGTGACACCGTACTGGGGGCCCTACGAAGTACCGATAGACTCATCTTT.

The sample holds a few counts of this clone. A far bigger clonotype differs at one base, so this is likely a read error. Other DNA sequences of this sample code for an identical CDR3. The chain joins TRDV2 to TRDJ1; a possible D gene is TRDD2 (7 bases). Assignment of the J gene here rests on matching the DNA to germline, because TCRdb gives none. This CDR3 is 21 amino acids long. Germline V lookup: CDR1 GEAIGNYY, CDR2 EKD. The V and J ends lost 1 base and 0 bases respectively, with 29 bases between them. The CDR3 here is CACDTLVPTIVLGDHTDKLIF. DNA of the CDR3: TGTGCCTGTGACACTCTTGTTCCTACTATCGTACTGGGAGACCACACCGATAAACTCATCTTT.

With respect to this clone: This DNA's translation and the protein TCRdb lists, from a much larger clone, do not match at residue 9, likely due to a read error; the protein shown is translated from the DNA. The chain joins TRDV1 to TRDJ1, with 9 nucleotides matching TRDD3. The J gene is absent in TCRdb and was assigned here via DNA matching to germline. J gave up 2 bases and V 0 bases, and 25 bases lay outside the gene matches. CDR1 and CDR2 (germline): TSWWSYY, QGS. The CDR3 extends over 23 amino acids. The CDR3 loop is CALGELNPRVGIRLTIVTDKLIF. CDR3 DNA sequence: TGTGCTCTTGGGGAACTGAACCCAAGGGTGGGGATACGGTTAACAATCGTTACCGATAAACTCATCTTT.

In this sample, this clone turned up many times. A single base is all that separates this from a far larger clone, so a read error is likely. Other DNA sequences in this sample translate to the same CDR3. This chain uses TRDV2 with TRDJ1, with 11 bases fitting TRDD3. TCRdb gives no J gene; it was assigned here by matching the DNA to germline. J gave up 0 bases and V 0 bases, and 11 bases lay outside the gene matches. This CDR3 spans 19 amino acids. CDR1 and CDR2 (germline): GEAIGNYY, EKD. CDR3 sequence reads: CACDTVSGGYSGYTDKLIF. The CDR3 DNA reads TGTGCCTGTGACACCGTTTCTGGGGGATACTCCGGATACACCGATAAACTCATCTTT.

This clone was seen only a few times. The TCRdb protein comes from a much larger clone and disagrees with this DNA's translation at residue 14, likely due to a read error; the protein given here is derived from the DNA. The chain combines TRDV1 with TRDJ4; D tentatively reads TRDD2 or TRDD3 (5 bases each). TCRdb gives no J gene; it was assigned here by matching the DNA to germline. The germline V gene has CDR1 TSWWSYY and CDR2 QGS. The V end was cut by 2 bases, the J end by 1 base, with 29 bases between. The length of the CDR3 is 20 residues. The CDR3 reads CALGEMIAYLYTGVNRPLIF. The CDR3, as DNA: TGTGCTCTTGGGGAAATGATCGCCTACCTCTATACTGGAGTTAACAGACCCCTGATCTTT.

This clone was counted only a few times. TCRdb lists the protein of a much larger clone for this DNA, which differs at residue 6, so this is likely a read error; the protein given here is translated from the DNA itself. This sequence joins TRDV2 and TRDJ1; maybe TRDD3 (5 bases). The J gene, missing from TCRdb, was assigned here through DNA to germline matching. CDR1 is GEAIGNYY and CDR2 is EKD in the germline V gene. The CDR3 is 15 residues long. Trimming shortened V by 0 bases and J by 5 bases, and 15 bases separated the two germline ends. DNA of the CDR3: TGTGCCTGTGACACCATGGTAACCAGGGGAGATAAACTCATCTTT. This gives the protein CACDTMVTRGDKLIF.

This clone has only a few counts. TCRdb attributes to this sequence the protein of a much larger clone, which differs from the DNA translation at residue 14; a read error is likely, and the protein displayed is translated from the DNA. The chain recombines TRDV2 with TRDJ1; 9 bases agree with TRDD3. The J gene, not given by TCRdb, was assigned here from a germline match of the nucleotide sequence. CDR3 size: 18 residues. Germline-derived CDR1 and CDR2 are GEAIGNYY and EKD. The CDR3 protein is CACDPLGGIHEVAEKLIF. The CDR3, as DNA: TGTGCCTGTGACCCCTTAGGGGGGATACATGAGGTCGCCGAGAAACTCATCTTT.

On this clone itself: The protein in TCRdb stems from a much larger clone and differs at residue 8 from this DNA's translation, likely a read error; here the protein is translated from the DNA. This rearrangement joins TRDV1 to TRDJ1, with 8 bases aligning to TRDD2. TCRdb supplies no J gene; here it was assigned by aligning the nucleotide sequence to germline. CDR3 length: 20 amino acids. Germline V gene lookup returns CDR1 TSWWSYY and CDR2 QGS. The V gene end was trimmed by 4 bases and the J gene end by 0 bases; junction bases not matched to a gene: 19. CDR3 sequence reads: CALGAFPHLPNWEHTDKLIF. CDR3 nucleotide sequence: TGTGCTCTTGGGGCCTTCCCCCACCTTCCTAACTGGGAACACACCGATAAACTCATCTTT.

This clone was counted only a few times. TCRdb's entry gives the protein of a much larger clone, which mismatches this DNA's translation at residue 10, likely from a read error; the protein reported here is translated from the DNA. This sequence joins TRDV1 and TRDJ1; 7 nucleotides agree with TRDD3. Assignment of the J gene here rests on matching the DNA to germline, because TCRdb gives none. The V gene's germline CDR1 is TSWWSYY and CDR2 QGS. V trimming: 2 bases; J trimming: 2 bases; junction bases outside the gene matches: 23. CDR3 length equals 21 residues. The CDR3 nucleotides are TGTGCTCTTGGGGAAAGGTCTTCCCACGCACTGGGGCCCCGTACAACCGATAAACTCATCTTT. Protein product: CALGERSSHALGPRTTDKLIF.

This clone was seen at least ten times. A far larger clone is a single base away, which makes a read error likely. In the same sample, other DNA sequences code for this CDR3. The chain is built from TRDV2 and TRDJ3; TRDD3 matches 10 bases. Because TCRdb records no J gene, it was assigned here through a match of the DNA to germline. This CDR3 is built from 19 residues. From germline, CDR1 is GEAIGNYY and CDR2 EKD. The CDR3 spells CACDTGGFGSSWDTRQMFF. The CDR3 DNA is TGTGCCTGCGACACTGGGGGATTCGGGAGCTCCTGGGACACCCGACAGATGTTTTTC.

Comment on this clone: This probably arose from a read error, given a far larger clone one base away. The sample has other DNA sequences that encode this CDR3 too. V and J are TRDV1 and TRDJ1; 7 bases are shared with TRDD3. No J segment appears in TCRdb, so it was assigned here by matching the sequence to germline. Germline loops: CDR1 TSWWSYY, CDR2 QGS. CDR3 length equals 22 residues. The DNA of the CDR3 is TGTGCTCTTGGGGAACTCCCCCCCTACTTGACTACTGGGGCCTTGTACACTGATAAACTCATCTTT. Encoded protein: CALGELPPYLTTGALYTDKLIF.

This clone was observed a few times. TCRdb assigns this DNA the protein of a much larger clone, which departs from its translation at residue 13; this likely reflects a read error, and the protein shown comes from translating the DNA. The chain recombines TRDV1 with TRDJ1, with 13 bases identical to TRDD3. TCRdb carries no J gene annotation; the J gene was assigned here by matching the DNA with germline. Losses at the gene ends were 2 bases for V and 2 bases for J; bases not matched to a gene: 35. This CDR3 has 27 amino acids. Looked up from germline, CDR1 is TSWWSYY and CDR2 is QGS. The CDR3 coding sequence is TGTGCTCTTGGGGAATTTTCCTCCTTTTCCTTGCGGGCGAACTGGGGGATACGAGATGAGGGAACCGATAAACTCATCTTT. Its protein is CALGEFSSFSLRANWGIRDEGTDKLIF.

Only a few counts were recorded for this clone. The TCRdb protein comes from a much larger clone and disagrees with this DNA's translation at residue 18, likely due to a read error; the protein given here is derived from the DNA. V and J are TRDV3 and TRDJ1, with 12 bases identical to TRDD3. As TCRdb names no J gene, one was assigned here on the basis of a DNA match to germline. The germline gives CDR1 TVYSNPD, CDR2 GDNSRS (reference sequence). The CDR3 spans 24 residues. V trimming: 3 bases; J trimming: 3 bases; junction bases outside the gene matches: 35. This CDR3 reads CALIGSLPLLPLGDTLELPDKLIF. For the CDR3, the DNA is TGTGCCTTAATAGGAAGCCTTCCCCTTCTCCCCCTGGGGGATACGCTGGAGCTCCCCGATAAACTCATCTTT.

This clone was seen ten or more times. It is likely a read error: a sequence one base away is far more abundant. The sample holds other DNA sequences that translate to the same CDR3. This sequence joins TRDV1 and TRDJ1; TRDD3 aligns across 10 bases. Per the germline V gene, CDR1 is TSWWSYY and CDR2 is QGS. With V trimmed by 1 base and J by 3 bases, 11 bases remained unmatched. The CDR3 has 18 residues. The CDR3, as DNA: TGTGCTCTTGGGGAACCCTCGCGCCTGGGGGATAATCCCGATAAACTCATCTTT. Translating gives CALGEPSRLGDNPDKLIF.

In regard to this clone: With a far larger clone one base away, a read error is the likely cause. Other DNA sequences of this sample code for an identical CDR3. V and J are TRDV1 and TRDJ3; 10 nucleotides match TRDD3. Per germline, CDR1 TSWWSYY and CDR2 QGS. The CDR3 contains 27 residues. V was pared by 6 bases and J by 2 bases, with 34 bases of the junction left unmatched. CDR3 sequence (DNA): TGTGCTCTTGGAGAAACTGGGCCCAAACTCACATCCCATCGGGGGATACGCGGTCCCTGGGACACCCGACAGATGTTTTTC. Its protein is CALGETGPKLTSHRGIRGPWDTRQMFF.

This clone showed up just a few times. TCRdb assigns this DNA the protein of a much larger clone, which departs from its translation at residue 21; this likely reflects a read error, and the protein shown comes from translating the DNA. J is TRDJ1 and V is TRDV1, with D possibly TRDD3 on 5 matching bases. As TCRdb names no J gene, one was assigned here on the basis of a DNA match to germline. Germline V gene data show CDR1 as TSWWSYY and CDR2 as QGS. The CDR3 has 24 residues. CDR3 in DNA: TGTGCTCTTGGGAAGGATAACTTCTATCCCCTATTCAAGACCCAACCCTTTTACACCGATAGACTCATCTTT. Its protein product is CALGKDNFYPLFKTQPFYTDRLIF.

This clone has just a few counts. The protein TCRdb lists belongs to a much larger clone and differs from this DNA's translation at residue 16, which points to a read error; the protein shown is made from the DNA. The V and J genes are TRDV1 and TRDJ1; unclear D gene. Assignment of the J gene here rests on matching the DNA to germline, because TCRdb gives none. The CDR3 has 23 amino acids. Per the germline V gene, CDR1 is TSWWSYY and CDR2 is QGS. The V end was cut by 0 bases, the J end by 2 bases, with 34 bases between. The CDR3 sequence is CALGELKSFGCRPTQCSTDKLIF. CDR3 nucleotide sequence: TGTGCTCTTGGGGAACTAAAATCTTTTGGTTGTAGGCCGACCCAGTGTTCAACCGATAAACTCATCTTT.

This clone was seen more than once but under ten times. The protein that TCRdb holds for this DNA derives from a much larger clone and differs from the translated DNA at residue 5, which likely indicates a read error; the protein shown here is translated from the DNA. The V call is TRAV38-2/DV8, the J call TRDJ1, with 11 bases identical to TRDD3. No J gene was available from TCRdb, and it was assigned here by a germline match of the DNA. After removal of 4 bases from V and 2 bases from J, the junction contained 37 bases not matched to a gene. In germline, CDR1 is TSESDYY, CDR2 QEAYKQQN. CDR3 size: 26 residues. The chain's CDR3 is CAYRCVIYSLRWGILRWRTGTDKLIF. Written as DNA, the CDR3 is TGTGCTTATAGGTGCGTGATTTATTCCCTCCGCTGGGGGATACTAAGGTGGAGAACAGGAACCGATAAACTCATCTTT.

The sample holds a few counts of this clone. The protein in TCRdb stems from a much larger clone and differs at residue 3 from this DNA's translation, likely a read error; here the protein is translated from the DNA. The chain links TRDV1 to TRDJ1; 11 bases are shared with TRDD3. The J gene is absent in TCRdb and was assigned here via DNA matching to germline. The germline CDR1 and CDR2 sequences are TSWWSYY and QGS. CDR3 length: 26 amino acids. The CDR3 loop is CAPGEPRRIPYWGIIGIGGPRHKLIF. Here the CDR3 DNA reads TGTGCTCCTGGGGAACCTAGACGCATCCCGTACTGGGGGATAATCGGGATCGGGGGGCCTCGTCATAAACTCATCTTT.

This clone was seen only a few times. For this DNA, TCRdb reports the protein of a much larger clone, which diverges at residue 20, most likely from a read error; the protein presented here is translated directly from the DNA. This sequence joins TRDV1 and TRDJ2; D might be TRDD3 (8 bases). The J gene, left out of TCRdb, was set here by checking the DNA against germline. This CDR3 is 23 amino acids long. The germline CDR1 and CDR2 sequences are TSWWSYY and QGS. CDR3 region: CALGAMAFLHFTGGPALTALLFF. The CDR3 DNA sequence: TGTGCTCTTGGGGCGATGGCCTTCCTCCATTTCACTGGGGGTCCCGCTTTGACAGCACTACTCTTCTTT.

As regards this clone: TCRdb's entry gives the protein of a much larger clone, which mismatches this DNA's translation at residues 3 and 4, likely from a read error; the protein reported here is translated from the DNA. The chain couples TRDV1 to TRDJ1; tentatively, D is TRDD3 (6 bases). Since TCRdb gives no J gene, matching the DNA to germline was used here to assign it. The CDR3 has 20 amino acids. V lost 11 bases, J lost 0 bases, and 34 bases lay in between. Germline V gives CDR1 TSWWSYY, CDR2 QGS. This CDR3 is CAIRELQVRGCPYYTDKLIF. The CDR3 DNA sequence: TGTGCTATTAGGGAACTTCAGGTCCGGGGATGCCCCTATTACACCGATAAACTCATCTTT.

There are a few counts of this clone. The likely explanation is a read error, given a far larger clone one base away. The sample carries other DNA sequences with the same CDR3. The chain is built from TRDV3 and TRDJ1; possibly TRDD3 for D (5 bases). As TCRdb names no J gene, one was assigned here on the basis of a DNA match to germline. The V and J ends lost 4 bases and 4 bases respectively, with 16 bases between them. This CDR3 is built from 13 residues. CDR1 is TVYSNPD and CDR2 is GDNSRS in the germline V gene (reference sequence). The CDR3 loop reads CASGDTRVDKLIF. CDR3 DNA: TGTGCCTCAGGGGACACCCGGGTCGATAAACTCATCTTT.

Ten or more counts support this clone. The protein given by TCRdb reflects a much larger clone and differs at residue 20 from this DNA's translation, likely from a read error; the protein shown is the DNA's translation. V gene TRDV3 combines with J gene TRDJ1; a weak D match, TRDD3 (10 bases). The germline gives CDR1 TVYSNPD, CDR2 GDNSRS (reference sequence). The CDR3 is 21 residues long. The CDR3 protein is CALAWPSSPYWGILPTDKLTF. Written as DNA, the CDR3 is TGTGCCTTAGCTTGGCCTTCCTCCCCGTACTGGGGGATCCTTCCTACCGATAAACTCACCTTT.

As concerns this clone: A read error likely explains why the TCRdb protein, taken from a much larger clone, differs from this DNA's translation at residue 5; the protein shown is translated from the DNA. The CDR3 coding sequence is TGTGCCTTCCCCCACGGGATACGAAACCCCCATAAACTCATCTTT. Amino acid sequence: CAFPHGIRNPHKLIF. The chain joins TRDV3 to TRDJ1; 8 bases align to TRDD3. Since TCRdb gives no J gene, matching the DNA to germline was used here to assign it. The J segment lost 6 bases and the V segment lost 3 bases, leaving 15 bases of the junction unmatched. The germline V gene has CDR1 TVYSNPD and CDR2 GDNSRS (reference sequence). The CDR3 is made up of 15 amino acids. Filled out from reference TRDV3 and TRDJ1, the complete variable domain reads CDKVTQSSPDQTVASGSEVVLLCTYDTVYSNPDLFWYRIRPDYSFQFVFYGDNSRSEGADFTQGRFSVKHILTQKAFHLVISPVRTEDSATYYCAFPHGIRNPHKLIFGKGTRVTVEP.